This entry lists 27 T cell receptor beta chains sequenced from one sample in a study of blood T cell repertoires in COVID-19. Clones were read by immunoSEQ multiplex PCR, and TCRdb kept only the in-frame ones, dropping some. The table lists around 210,000 clones, 80% to 90% of them singletons, with roughly 8.4% in the top ten. The source material was PBMCs or T cells enriched from blood (not recorded which). The receptors shown here come from a woman between 18 and 29 years old who had recovered from COVID-19.

CDR3 sequence: CASSLPRVDETQYF. For the CDR3, the DNA is TGTGCCAGCAGCCTACCCAGGGTTGACGAGACCCAGTACTTC. The chain is built from TRBV7-9 and TRBJ2-5, with D perhaps matching TRBD1 (5 bases). V lost 5 bases to trimming and J lost 5 bases, with 15 bases between them. CDR1 is SEHNR and CDR2 is FQNEAQ in the germline V gene (reference sequence). This CDR3 spans 14 amino acids.

The chain is built from TRBV27 and TRBJ1-6; 8 nucleotides match TRBD1. The V segment lost 6 bases and the J segment 6 bases; nucleotides outside the gene matches: 4. The CDR3 consists of 14 residues. Per the germline V gene, CDR1 is MNHEY and CDR2 is SMNVEV (reference sequence). This chain's CDR3 is CASSPTGGNSPLHF. In DNA, the CDR3 is TGTGCCAGCAGCCCTACAGGGGGTAATTCACCCCTCCACTTT.

The sample holds a few counts of this clone. The rearrangement joins TRBV4-1 to TRBJ2-5, with 8 bases matching TRBD2. V dropped 0 bases and J dropped 6; count of bases not matched to a gene: 12. The CDR3 runs 17 residues. Germline CDR1 reads MGHRA; CDR2 reads YSYEKL. The chain's CDR3 is CASSQDSAGGLEQTQYF. In DNA, the CDR3 is TGCGCCAGCAGCCAAGATTCCGCGGGGGGCCTGGAGCAGACCCAGTACTTC.

The V call is TRBV6-5, the J call TRBJ1-2, with 9 bases matching TRBD1. CDR3 size: 14 residues. Germline loops: CDR1 MNHEY, CDR2 SVGAGI. V shed 8 bases and J 6 bases; nucleotides not matched to a gene: 10. The CDR3 protein is CASYGRDREHGYTF. The CDR3 DNA follows: TGTGCCAGCTACGGACGGGACAGGGAGCATGGCTACACCTTC.

This clone was counted at least ten times. CDR3 region: CASSWQGSQPQHF. CDR3 DNA: TGTGCCAGCAGTTGGCAGGGAAGTCAGCCCCAGCATTTT. J is TRBJ1-5 and V is TRBV28; the D gene is possibly TRBD1 (5 bases). The CDR3 is 13 amino acids. Germline CDR1 MDHEN, CDR2 SYDVKM. V was shortened by 4 bases and J by 6 bases, with 10 bases between the two germline ends. Drawing the rest from reference TRBV28 and TRBJ1-5, the complete variable domain is DVKVTQSSRYLVKRTGEKVFLECVQDMDHENMFWYRQDPGLGLRLIYFSYDVKMKEKGDIPEGYSVSREKKERFSLILESASTNQTSMYLCASSWQGSQPQHFGDGTRLSIL.

The chain links TRBV21-1 to TRBJ2-5; TRBD1 is the table's D call, not checked against the DNA. TRBV21-1 is designated a pseudogene. The CDR3 sequence is 20 residues long. The CDR3 DNA sequence: TGTGCCAGCAGCAAAATCCGCCGGAACAGGGGGCATCAACATCAAGAGACCCAGTACTTC. Its translation: CASSKIRRNRGHQHQETQYF.

This clone was recorded once. The chain employs TRBV19 and TRBJ1-1; D call uncertain. Between the trimmed V and J ends, which lost 5 bases and 1 base, there was a span of 11 bases. CDR3 length: 14 amino acids. The V gene's germline CDR1 is LNHDA and CDR2 SQIVND (reference sequence). The CDR3: CASSALPENTEAFF. In DNA, the CDR3 is TGTGCCAGTAGTGCACTACCGGAGAACACTGAAGCTTTCTTT.

The J gene is TRBJ2-7, the V gene TRBV5-6; D is undetermined. This CDR3 contains 15 residues. The V gene lost 0 bases and the J gene lost 2 bases, with 12 bases spanning the gap. The germline V gene has CDR1 SGHDT and CDR2 YYEEEE. The CDR3 coding sequence is TGTGCCAGCAGCTTGGGTCTGGGCAGAGCCTACGAGCAGTACTTC. This sequence encodes CASSLGLGRAYEQYF.

This chain connects TRBV28 to TRBJ2-7; 8 bases are a match to TRBD1. V was pared by 8 bases and J by 7 bases, with 10 bases of the junction left unmatched. This CDR3 spans 13 amino acids. Germline lookup yields CDR1 MDHEN and CDR2 SYDVKM. CDR3 amino acids: CASDPGTGFEQYF. The DNA of the CDR3 is TGTGCCAGCGATCCCGGGACAGGTTTTGAGCAGTACTTC.

The chain combines TRBV25-1 with TRBJ1-2; D is perhaps TRBD1 (5 bases). The CDR3 is 14 residues long. The V end was cut by 7 bases, the J end by 7 bases, with 19 bases between. Germline V gene data show CDR1 as MGHDK and CDR2 as SYGVNS. The CDR3 sequence: CASNKNVGGVGYTF. The CDR3 nucleotides read TGTGCCAGCAACAAAAACGTCGGGGGTGTTGGCTACACCTTC.

V and J are TRBV5-6 and TRBJ2-2, with D tentatively TRBD1 (5 bases). Germline lookup yields CDR1 SGHDT and CDR2 YYEEEE. The CDR3 covers 17 residues. Trimming removed 3 bases from V and 6 bases from J, with 21 bases in between. The CDR3 DNA reads TGTGCCAGCAGCTCTATAGGGGAAGTTCGTCGGCCCGGGGAGCTGTTTTTT. Translation gives CASSSIGEVRRPGELFF. Supplemented by reference TRBV5-6 and TRBJ2-2, the full variable domain reads DAGVTQSPTHLIKTRGQQVTLRCSPKSGHDTVSWYQQALGQGPQFIFQYYEEEERQRGNFPDRFSGHQFPNYSSELNVNALLLGDSALYLCASSSIGEVRRPGELFFGEGSRLTVL.

This rearrangement joins TRBV18 to TRBJ2-7, with D perhaps TRBD1 (6 bases). CDR3 length equals 16 residues. Germline CDR1 KGHSH, CDR2 LQKENI. V was shortened by 3 bases and J by 5 bases, with 20 bases between the two germline ends. The CDR3 bases are TGTGCCAGCTCACCTACGGACAGCATCTTAACCCACGAGCAGTACTTC. Translation: CASSPTDSILTHEQYF. Full variable domain (missing parts from reference TRBV18 and TRBJ2-7): NAGVMQNPRHLVRRRGQEARLRCSPMKGHSHVYWYRQLPEEGLKFMVYLQKENIIDESGMPKERFSAEFPKEGPSILRIQQVVRGDSAAYFCASSPTDSILTHEQYFGPGTRLTVT.

J is TRBJ1-5 and V is TRBV7-9, with D maybe TRBD1 (6 bases). Germline V gives CDR1 SEHNR, CDR2 FQNEAQ (reference sequence). The CDR3 has 14 residues. V shed 3 bases and J shed 1 base, with 7 bases lying between them. The CDR3 reads CASSLGTSNQPQHF. The CDR3 region has the DNA TGTGCCAGCAGCTTGGGGACAAGCAATCAGCCCCAGCATTTT.

CDR3 protein: CASSQEALAGAPSSYNEQFF. The CDR3 region has the DNA TGCGCCAGCAGCCAAGAAGCATTAGCGGGGGCACCCAGCTCCTACAATGAGCAGTTCTTC. V gene TRBV4-1 combines with J gene TRBJ2-1; 9 bases line up with TRBD2. The V gene end was trimmed by 0 bases and the J gene end by 0 bases; junction bases not matched to a gene: 12. The CDR3 spans 20 residues. Germline-derived CDR1 and CDR2 are MGHRA and YSYEKL.

The J gene is TRBJ1-5, the V gene TRBV18, with 7 bases identical to TRBD1. The junction had 8 bases not matched to a gene; V was cut back by 3 bases and J by 6 bases. The CDR3 covers 15 residues. The V gene's germline CDR1 is KGHSH and CDR2 LQKENI. CDR3 sequence (DNA): TGTGCCAGCTCACCCACAGAGGGGGCGAGTCAGCCCCAGCATTTT. It specifies CASSPTEGASQPQHF. Full variable domain (rest looked up from reference TRBV18 and TRBJ1-5): NAGVMQNPRHLVRRRGQEARLRCSPMKGHSHVYWYRQLPEEGLKFMVYLQKENIIDESGMPKERFSAEFPKEGPSILRIQQVVRGDSAAYFCASSPTEGASQPQHFGDGTRLSIL.

The rearrangement joins TRBV4-2 to TRBJ2-7; 12 nucleotides match TRBD1. Germline loops: CDR1 LGHNA, CDR2 YNFKEQ. V gave up 4 bases and J gave up 5 bases; unmatched junction bases: 3. CDR3 length equals 14 residues. The CDR3 sequence is CASSLRDRGHEQYF. The CDR3 nucleotides are TGTGCCAGCAGCCTCCGGGACAGGGGGCACGAGCAGTACTTC.

This clone appeared a single time. The V gene is TRBV3-1 (or the pseudogene TRBV3-2), the J gene TRBJ1-6; D is possibly TRBD1 (5 bases). The V end lost 6 bases, the J end lost 7 bases, and 13 bases lay between the germline ends. CDR1 LGHDT and CDR2 YNNKEL come from the germline V gene (reference sequence). CDR3 size: 14 residues. This CDR3 reads CASSLDSLNSPLHF. As DNA, the CDR3 is TGTGCCAGCAGTCTCGACAGCCTCAATTCACCCCTCCACTTT.

Only a few counts were recorded for this clone. The chain joins TRBV28 to TRBJ1-1; D uncertain. With 6 bases removed from V and 8 bases from J, the gap between germline ends came to 10 bases. The CDR3 is 11 amino acids. Germline V CDR1 and CDR2: MDHEN, SYDVKM. In nucleotides, the CDR3 is TGTGCCAGCAGGACTGAAAGAGAAGCTTTCTTT. Amino acids: CASRTEREAFF.

The chain carries TRBV15 and TRBJ1-1; D remains unclear. This CDR3 spans 11 amino acids. V lost 3 bases, J lost 7 bases, and 6 bases lay in between. Germline V gene lookup returns CDR1 LNHNV and CDR2 YYDKDF (reference sequence). The CDR3 sequence is CATSRSREAFF. CDR3 DNA sequence: TGTGCCACCAGCAGGTCCCGTGAAGCTTTCTTT.

J is TRBJ2-2 and V is TRBV4-1; TRBD2 matches 7 bases. The CDR3 totals 17 residues. The germline V gene encodes CDR1 MGHRA and CDR2 YSYEKL. Unmatched junction bases numbered 11, after V lost 0 bases and J lost 7 bases. The CDR3 region has the DNA TGCGCCAGCAGCCAAGAGCCCCCCCGGGGGAGGGGCGGGGAGCTGTTTTTT. Amino acid sequence: CASSQEPPRGRGGELFF.

The genes are TRBV3-1 (or the pseudogene TRBV3-2) and TRBJ2-5; a weak D match, TRBD2 (6 bases). Germline V CDR1 and CDR2: LGHDT, YNNKEL (reference sequence). The V and J ends lost 1 base and 2 bases respectively, with 11 bases between them. CDR3 length equals 15 residues. The CDR3: CASSQGGAPQETQYF. The DNA of the CDR3 is TGTGCCAGCAGCCAAGGCGGGGCCCCTCAAGAGACCCAGTACTTC.

This clone was counted ten times or more. DNA for the CDR3: TGTGCCAGCAGCGTAAACGCTCTAGCCTCCTACGAGCAGTACTTC. Translating it yields CASSVNALASYEQYF. This chain joins TRBV9 and TRBJ2-7, with D possibly TRBD2 on 5 matching bases. With 1 base removed from V and 0 bases from J, the gap between germline ends came to 11 bases. This CDR3 contains 15 residues. Germline assignment: CDR1 SGDLS and CDR2 YYNGEE.

The rearrangement uses TRBV27 and TRBJ2-6; TRBD2 aligns across 9 bases. The V segment lost 2 bases and the J segment 0 bases; nucleotides outside the gene matches: 14. The CDR3 length is 21 residues. The V gene's germline CDR1 is MNHEY and CDR2 SMNVEV (reference sequence). The CDR3 loop reads CASSLKIAGAYDYSGANVLTF. In nucleotides, the CDR3 is TGTGCCAGCAGTTTAAAAATAGCGGGGGCCTATGATTACTCTGGGGCCAACGTCCTGACTTTC.

Here the CDR3 DNA reads TGCAGTGCTAAGGACAGGGGAGGCTACACCTTC. Translated, it gives CSAKDRGGYTF. The gene calls are TRBV20-1 and TRBJ1-2; TRBD1 agrees at 9 bases. In germline, CDR1 is DFQATT, CDR2 SNEGSKA (reference sequence). CDR3 length: 11 amino acids. With V trimmed by 4 bases and J by 8 bases, 2 bases remained unmatched.

This rearrangement joins TRBV4-1 to TRBJ2-4; D is undetermined. CDR3 length: 18 residues. The germline V gene has CDR1 MGHRA and CDR2 YSYEKL. Trimming took 4 bases from V and 0 from J, leaving 19 bases between them. The CDR3 nucleotides are TGCGCCAGCAGCCCAGGCCGCCTTAGGCAACTAGCCAAAAACATTCAGTACTTC. This codes for CASSPGRLRQLAKNIQYF.

The chain combines TRBV6-5 with TRBJ2-2; 10 bases align to TRBD1. Germline-derived CDR1 and CDR2 are MNHEY and SVGAGI. The CDR3 consists of 15 residues. V was clipped by 5 bases and J by 6 bases; unmatched bases: 6. CDR3 in amino acids: CASSQRDRGSGELFF. The DNA of the CDR3 is TGTGCCAGCAGTCAACGGGACAGGGGCTCCGGGGAGCTGTTTTTT.

The chain combines TRBV7-2 with TRBJ1-6; D not certain. The CDR3 loop spans 12 amino acids. Germline CDR1 is SGHTA and CDR2 is FQGNSA. The V gene lost 3 bases and the J gene lost 6 bases, with 3 bases spanning the gap. The CDR3 DNA reads as TGTGCCAGCAGCTTGGCTAATTCACCCCTCCACTTT. It encodes CASSLANSPLHF.